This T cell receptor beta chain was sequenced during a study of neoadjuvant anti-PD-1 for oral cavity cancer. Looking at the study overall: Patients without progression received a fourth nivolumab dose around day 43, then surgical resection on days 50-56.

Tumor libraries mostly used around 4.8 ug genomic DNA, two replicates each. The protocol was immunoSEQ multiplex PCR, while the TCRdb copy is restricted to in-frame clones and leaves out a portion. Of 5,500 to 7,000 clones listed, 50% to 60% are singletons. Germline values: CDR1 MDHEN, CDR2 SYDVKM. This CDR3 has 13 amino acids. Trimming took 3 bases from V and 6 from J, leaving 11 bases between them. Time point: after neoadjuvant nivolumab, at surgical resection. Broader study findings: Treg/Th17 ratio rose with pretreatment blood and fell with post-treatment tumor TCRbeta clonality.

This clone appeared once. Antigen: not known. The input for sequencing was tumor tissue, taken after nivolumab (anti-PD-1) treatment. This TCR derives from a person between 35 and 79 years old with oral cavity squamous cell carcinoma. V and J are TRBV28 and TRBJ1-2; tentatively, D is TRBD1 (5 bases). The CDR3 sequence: CASSFLGDDGYTF. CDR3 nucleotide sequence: TGTGCCAGCAGTTTTCTGGGGGATGATGGCTACACCTTC.